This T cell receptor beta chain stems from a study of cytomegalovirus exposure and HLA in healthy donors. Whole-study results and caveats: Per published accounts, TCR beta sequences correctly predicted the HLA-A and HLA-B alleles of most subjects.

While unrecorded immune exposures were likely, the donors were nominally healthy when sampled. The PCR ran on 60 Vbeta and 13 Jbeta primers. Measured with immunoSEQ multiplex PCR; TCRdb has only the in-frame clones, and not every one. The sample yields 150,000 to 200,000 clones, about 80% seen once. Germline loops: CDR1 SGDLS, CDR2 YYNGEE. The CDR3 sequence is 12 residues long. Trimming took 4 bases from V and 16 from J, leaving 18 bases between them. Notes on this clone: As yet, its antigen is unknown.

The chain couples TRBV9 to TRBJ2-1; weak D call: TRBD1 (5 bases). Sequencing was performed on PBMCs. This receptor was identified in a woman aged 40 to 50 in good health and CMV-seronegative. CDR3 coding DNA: TGTGCCAGCAGCCGCCCTAACAGGTTTCAATTCTTC. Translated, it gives CASSRPNRFQFF.